The next 21 T cell receptor beta chains were all read from a single sample in a study of tumor-infiltrating lymphocytes in localized non-small cell lung cancer. Produced via immunoSEQ multiplex PCR; TCRdb's table is partial and in-frame only. The sample lists more than 9,500 clones, roughly 80% seen once, with 10% to 15% in the top ten. The sequenced sample was lung tumor tissue. The source is a human donor with non-small cell lung cancer.

This rearrangement joins TRBV10-3 to TRBJ2-1, with TRBD2 matching over 10 bases. The V gene end was trimmed by 6 bases and the J gene end by 8 bases; junction bases not matched to a gene: 7. This CDR3 spans 14 amino acids. Germline V CDR1 and CDR2: ENHRY, SYGVKD. CDR3 in DNA: TGTGCCATCAGAGCCGGGACTAGCGTCGATGAGCAGTTCTTC. Its translation is CAIRAGTSVDEQFF.

The chain links TRBV2 to TRBJ1-2; D might be TRBD1 (5 bases). Deletions cut 0 bases from V and 1 base from J, with 15 bases between. CDR3 size: 17 residues. Germline CDR1 reads SNHLY; CDR2 reads FYNNEI. The CDR3 DNA sequence: TGTGCCAGCAGTGAAGCGCTTCGACAGTCAATTAACTATGGCTACACCTTC. It is translated as CASSEALRQSINYGYTF.

The chain recombines TRBV2 with TRBJ2-1, with 8 bases matching TRBD2. Germline V CDR1 and CDR2: SNHLY, FYNNEI. The length of the CDR3 is 15 residues. J lost 3 bases, V lost 2 bases, and 3 bases had no gene match. The CDR3 reads CASSERGGVYNEQFF. The DNA of the CDR3 is TGTGCCAGCAGTGAACGGGGGGGTGTCTACAATGAGCAGTTCTTC. The complete variable domain, with remaining parts taken from reference TRBV2 and TRBJ2-1, reads EPEVTQTPSHQVTQMGQEVILRCVPISNHLYFYWYRQILGQKVEFLVSFYNNEISEKSEIFDDQFSVERPDGSNFTLKIRSTKLEDSAMYFCASSERGGVYNEQFFGPGTRLTVL.

The chain combines TRBV5-1 with TRBJ2-3; D uncertain. Deletions cut 2 bases from V and 2 bases from J, with 9 bases between. CDR3 length equals 14 residues. In germline, CDR1 is SGHRS, CDR2 YFSETQ. CDR3 DNA: TGCGCCAGCAGCTTCTCTTCGACCACAGATACGCAGTATTTT. Amino acid sequence: CASSFSSTTDTQYF.

This chain uses TRBV7-2 with TRBJ1-4, with D unclear. Trimming took 7 bases from V and 3 from J, leaving 12 bases between them. CDR1 SGHTA and CDR2 FQGNSA come from the germline V gene. CDR3 length equals 14 residues. The CDR3 DNA reads as TGTGCCAGCACTGTAGGGAGTTCTAATGAAAAACTGTTTTTT. This sequence encodes CASTVGSSNEKLFF.

This chain connects TRBV19 to TRBJ2-3, with 7 bases that match TRBD2. CDR1 and CDR2 from the germline V gene are LNHDA and SQIVND (reference sequence). The CDR3 is 16 residues long. Unmatched junction bases numbered 12, after V lost 5 bases and J lost 4 bases. CDR3 loop: CASSSALQRGSDTQYF. The CDR3 DNA sequence: TGTGCCAGTAGTTCCGCGTTACAGCGGGGATCAGATACGCAGTATTTT.

The chain employs TRBV19 and TRBJ2-5, with 13 bases aligning to TRBD2. V was pared by 4 bases and J by 1 base, with 6 bases of the junction left unmatched. The CDR3 totals 17 residues. Germline V gene sequence: CDR1 LNHDA, CDR2 SQIVND (reference sequence). CDR3 sequence: CASSTRRTSGGQETQYF. The CDR3 DNA reads as TGTGCCAGTAGTACCCGAAGGACTAGCGGGGGCCAAGAGACCCAGTACTTC.

This sequence joins TRBV19 and TRBJ2-6; D is possibly TRBD1 (6 bases). Germline loops: CDR1 LNHDA, CDR2 SQIVND (reference sequence). The CDR3 loop spans 16 amino acids. V lost 6 bases to trimming and J lost 2 bases, with 14 bases between them. The CDR3 here is CASSDLQGAGANVLTF. Written as DNA, the CDR3 is TGTGCCAGTAGCGATTTACAGGGAGCTGGGGCCAACGTCCTGACTTTC.

This clone was counted between two and nine times. The V and J genes are TRBV5-1 and TRBJ1-6; TRBD1 might be the D (6 bases). The CDR3 runs 13 residues. Germline values: CDR1 SGHRS, CDR2 YFSETQ. The V end lost 7 bases, the J end lost 8 bases, and 13 bases lay between the germline ends. CDR3 coding DNA: TGCGCCAGCGCACAGGGAGGAGATTCACCCCTCCACTTT. Protein: CASAQGGDSPLHF.

The gene calls are TRBV7-8 and TRBJ1-1, with 7 bases matching TRBD1. With V trimmed by 6 bases and J by 4 bases, 5 bases remained unmatched. The CDR3 has 13 residues. The germline V gene encodes CDR1 SGHVS and CDR2 FQNEAQ. CDR3 in amino acids: CASRPTGVTEAFF. In DNA, the CDR3 is TGTGCCAGCAGACCTACAGGGGTCACTGAAGCTTTCTTT.

The CDR3, as DNA: TGTGCCAGCAGCTACGGGGGAACGGGTGAGCAGTTCTTC. It yields the protein CASSYGGTGEQFF. The gene calls are TRBV11-2 and TRBJ2-1; weak D call: TRBD2 (6 bases). From germline, CDR1 is SGHAT and CDR2 FQNNGV. V was clipped by 4 bases and J by 9 bases, with 13 bases between them. The CDR3 totals 13 residues.

This chain connects TRBV9 to TRBJ2-2; 8 bases match TRBD2. Germline V gene sequence: CDR1 SGDLS, CDR2 YYNGEE. The ends lost 4 bases at V and 4 bases at J; junction bases unmatched: 6. CDR3 length: 15 residues. CDR3 sequence reads: CASSLLAVGTGELFF. CDR3 in DNA: TGTGCCAGCAGCTTACTAGCGGTAGGCACCGGGGAGCTGTTTTTT.

The genes are TRBV19 and TRBJ1-1; no clear D. V was shortened by 6 bases and J by 6 bases, with 8 bases between the two germline ends. The CDR3 is made up of 11 amino acids. The germline CDR1 and CDR2 sequences are LNHDA and SQIVND (reference sequence). The chain's CDR3 is CASSILAEAFF. DNA for the CDR3: TGTGCCAGTAGCATCCTGGCTGAAGCTTTCTTT. Variable domain in full (rest from reference TRBV19 and TRBJ1-1): DGGITQSPKYLFRKEGQNVTLSCEQNLNHDAMYWYRQDPGQGLRLIYYSQIVNDFQKGDIAEGYSVSREKKESFPLTVTSAQKNPTAFYLCASSILAEAFFGQGTRLTVV.

The chain's CDR3 is CASSQERMTYNEQFF. The DNA for the CDR3 is TGTGCCAGCAGCCAAGAGCGGATGACCTACAATGAGCAGTTCTTC. This chain joins TRBV14 and TRBJ2-1; D not certain. This CDR3 has 15 amino acids. Trimming removed 0 bases at V and 2 bases at J, with 8 bases between. Germline assignment: CDR1 SGHDN and CDR2 FVKESK.

This chain connects TRBV6-5 to TRBJ1-6; 7 positions agree with TRBD1. CDR1 is MNHEY and CDR2 is SVGAGI in the germline V gene. The CDR3 is 15 amino acids. J was trimmed by 10 bases and V by 4 bases; bases with no gene match: 10. The CDR3, as DNA: TGTGCCAGCAGTTTACAAGGGACAGCGAACTCACCCCTCCACTTT. It specifies CASSLQGTANSPLHF.

V usage is TRBV4-3 and J usage is TRBJ1-2; D gene uncertain. There are 16 residues in the CDR3. Looked up from germline, CDR1 is LGHNA and CDR2 is YSLEER. Trimming left V 0 bases short and J 8 bases short, with 19 bases between. CDR3 DNA sequence: TGCGCCAGCAGCCAAGACTCAAAGGGCGGAGTCCTCGGCTACACCTTC. Protein: CASSQDSKGGVLGYTF.

The J gene is TRBJ2-2, the V gene TRBV7-2, with 10 bases aligning to TRBD1. The CDR3 sequence is 16 residues long. Germline CDR1 SGHTA, CDR2 FQGNSA. The V gene end was trimmed by 5 bases and the J gene end by 7 bases; junction bases not matched to a gene: 10. CDR3 protein: CASSPVPGQGIGELFF. CDR3 bases: TGTGCCAGCAGCCCGGTCCCGGGACAGGGGATCGGGGAGCTGTTTTTT.

This clone was detected a few times. V gene TRBV27 combines with J gene TRBJ1-6, with D perhaps matching TRBD1 (6 bases). Per germline, CDR1 MNHEY and CDR2 SMNVEV (reference sequence). V shed 5 bases and J shed 7 bases, with 12 bases lying between them. The CDR3 is made up of 14 amino acids. CDR3 in amino acids: CASSPHTGNSPLHF. CDR3 nucleotide sequence: TGTGCCAGCAGTCCACATACAGGGAATTCACCCCTCCACTTT.

This chain joins TRBV4-1 and TRBJ2-7; TRBD1 matches at 9 bases. Germline lookup yields CDR1 MGHRA and CDR2 YSYEKL. V shed 1 base and J 4 bases; nucleotides not matched to a gene: 8. The CDR3 is 16 amino acids. DNA for the CDR3: TGCGCCAGCAGCCAAGTGGTAGGACAGGGGTTTTACGAGCAGTACTTC. This encodes CASSQVVGQGFYEQYF.

The chain recombines TRBV6-5 with TRBJ2-3; D is undetermined. Germline CDR1 reads MNHEY; CDR2 reads SVGAGI. CDR3 length: 13 amino acids. V dropped 4 bases and J dropped 3 bases, with 8 bases sitting between them. CDR3 sequence (DNA): TGTGCCAGCAGTTGGAGAAGAACAGATACGCAGTATTTT. Translation gives CASSWRRTDTQYF.

This sequence joins TRBV29-1 and TRBJ1-4, with 7 bases identical to TRBD1. Germline trimming cut 7 bases from V and 6 bases from J; bases unmatched to any gene: 5. The CDR3 totals 12 residues. Per the germline V gene, CDR1 is SQVTM and CDR2 is ANQGSEA. DNA of the CDR3: TGCAGCGCAGGGGGGGATTATGAAAAACTGTTTTTT. It specifies CSAGGDYEKLFF.